The rows below give T cell receptor delta chains drawn from one sample of a study of DNA immune sequencing with unique molecular identifiers. TCRdb re-processed the multiplex PCR reads via CATT. This sample yields over 1,500 delta-chain clones, of which 6.2% are seen a single time; approximately 49% belongs to the top ten. The sample comprised gamma-delta T cells from buffy coat blood. Every receptor here comes from a human donor in good health. The CDR3 runs from the conserved cysteine through the conserved F or W. A D gene is named only where the DNA matches it firmly. Clone size, where shown, is once, few, many, or a class for clones that have expanded.

TRDJ1 | TRDV2 | large | TRDD3 | TGTGCCTGTGACAAGGTATCCTCTGGGGGATACGACGATAAACTCATCTTT | CACDKVSSGGYDDKLIF
TRDJ1 | TRDV2 | medium-sized | - | TGTGCCTGTGACTCGCTTCAGGAGGGACGCGAGTACACCGATAAACTCATCTTT | CACDSLQEGREYTDKLIF
TRDJ1 | TRDV1 | hyperexpanded | TRDD2 | TGTGCTCTTGGGGAACAAGGGCCCTCGCCTTCCTATCCGTGGAAGGGCTATTGGGGGTTCACGCCCACATACACCGATAAACTCATCTTT | CALGEQGPSPSYPWKGYWGFTPTYTDKLIF
TRDJ1 | TRDV1 | medium-sized | - | TGTGCTCTTGGGGAACTAGAGGCGTTGCCTATTTGGGGTTGGACATCGTACACCGATAAACTCATCTTT | CALGELEALPIWGWTSYTDKLIF
TRDJ1 | TRDV1 | few | TRDD3 | TGTGCTCTTGGGGAACTCCCGTACTGGGGGATAAACCTGGGCGATAAACTCATCTTT | CALGELPYWGINLGDKLIF
TRDJ1 | TRAV38-2/DV8 | medium-sized | TRDD3 | TGTGCTTATCGTACAAGAGTACTGGGGGATATAGGCACCGATAAACTCATCTTT | CAYRTRVLGDIGTDKLIF
TRDJ3 | TRDV2 | medium-sized | TRDD3 | TGTGCCTGTGACCCCGTGAAGACTGGGGGATTACTGGACACCCGACAGATGTTTTTC | CACDPVKTGGLLDTRQMFF
TRDJ1 | TRDV2 | medium-sized | TRDD3 | TGTGCCTGTGACACGGTCCGACTGGGGGATACCCGTCCAAACACCGATAAACTCATCTTT | CACDTVRLGDTRPNTDKLIF
TRDJ4 | TRDV1 | medium-sized | - | TGTGCTCTTGGGGAGGCGAGGCGTTCTTTCCTAAAGTACTGGGGAGGCAGACCCCTGATCTTT | CALGEARRSFLKYWGGRPLIF
TRDJ1 | TRDV2 | medium-sized | - | TGTGCCTGTGACACCATGGTTTTCCACACCGATAAACTCATCTTT | CACDTMVFHTDKLIF
TRDJ1 | TRDV2 | medium-sized | TRDD3 | TGTGCCTGTGACACCGTTGGGGGATACTCAAAACTCATCTTT | CACDTVGGYSKLIF
TRDJ3 | TRDV2 | medium-sized | TRDD3 | TGTGCCTGTGACACCGCTGGGGGCCCCAGTAGCTCCTGGGACACCCGACAGATGTTTTTC | CACDTAGGPSSSWDTRQMFF
TRDJ1 | TRDV2 | large | TRDD3 | TGTGCCTGTGACACGCTTGGCTGGGGGATACGGCAATCAAGCACCGATAAACTCATCTTT | CACDTLGWGIRQSSTDKLIF
TRDJ1 | TRDV2 | few | TRDD3 | TGTGCCTGTGACCCCATCGGAAGCCTGGGGGATCCAGGAGGGTACACCGATAAACTCATCTTT | CACDPIGSLGDPGGYTDKLIF
TRDJ1 | TRDV1 | - | TRDD3 | TGTGCTCTTGGGGAACTATCCTACGCTGCTGGGGGATACAGGCGCGATAAACTCATCTTT | CALGELSYAAGGYRRDKLIF
TRDJ1 | TRDV2 | many | - | TGTGCCTGTGACACCGTTGGGGTCTCGAGGTCCACCGATAAACTCATCTTT | CACDTVGVSRSTDKLIF
TRDJ1 | TRDV2 | medium-sized | - | TGTGCCTGTGACCCCCTAGTACGTGGCTCGCCCGGGGTCGATAAACTCATCTTT | CACDPLVRGSPGVDKLIF
TRDJ1 | TRDV2 | few | TRDD3 | TGTGCCTGTGACACTCTACTGGGGGATACGCAGGCCAGAGGGATCACCGATAAACTCATCTTT | CACDTLLGDTQARGITDKLIF
TRDJ1 | TRDV2 | medium-sized | TRDD3 | TGTGCCTGTGACCCGCTGGGGGAGAGGGCCGATAAACTCATCTTT | CACDPLGERADKLIF
TRDJ1 | TRDV2 | medium-sized | TRDD3 | TGTGCCTGTGACACCCTGGGGGATACTGGACACACCGATAAACTCATCTTT | CACDTLGDTGHTDKLIF
TRDJ2 | TRDV2 | medium-sized | TRDD3 | TGTGCCTGTGAAACGATGGGGGACCTTAATTTGACAGCACAACTCTTCTTT | CACETMGDLNLTAQLFF
TRDJ1 | TRDV2 | hyperexpanded | - | TGTGCCTGTGACACCCTACTGGGAGGCGATAAACTCATCTTT | CACDTLLGGDKLIF
TRDJ2 | TRDV1 | few | TRDD3 | TGTGCTCTTGGGGAGCCTTCCGCACTGGGGGTCACCTTCGCTTTGACAGCACAACTCTTCTTT | CALGEPSALGVTFALTAQLFF
TRDJ3 | TRDV2 | few | TRDD3 | TGTGCCTGTGACACGATACTGGGGGATTCCGTCTGGGACACCCGACAGATGTTTTTC | CACDTILGDSVWDTRQMFF
TRDJ1 | TRDV1 | - | TRDD2 | TGTGCTCTTGGGGAACCGGCCTTCCTACGGTTAGAGCTCATCTTT | CALGEPAFLRLELIF
TRDJ1 | TRDV1 | - | - | TGTGCTCTTGGGGAAGACCCTTCCTATTTTCACTGGGGGGGTCCCTTCACCGATAAACTCATCTTT | CALGEDPSYFHWGGPFTDKLIF
TRDJ1 | TRDV2 | medium-sized | - | TGTGCCTGTGATCCCGTCGGAAGTGAGAGGGACACCGATAAACTCATCTTT | CACDPVGSERDTDKLIF
TRDJ1 | TRDV2 | large | TRDD3 | TGTGCCTGTGACACTGTGGGTACTGGGGGATTTGAAAGACTCATCTTT | CACDTVGTGGFERLIF
TRDJ1 | TRDV1 | - | TRDD3 | TGTGCTCTTGGGAAAGCCCTCTCTACGGTCTGGGGGACGCCGAACACCGATAAACTCATCTTT | CALGKALSTVWGTPNTDKLIF
TRDJ1 | TRDV2 | medium-sized | TRDD3 | TGTGCCTGTGACACCCTGGGGGATACGAGCGATAAACTCATCTTT | CACDTLGDTSDKLIF
TRDJ3 | TRDV2 | medium-sized | TRDD3 | TGTGCCTGTGACAAACTGGGGGACTCGAACTCCTGGGACACCCGACAGATGTTTTTC | CACDKLGDSNSWDTRQMFF
TRDJ1 | TRDV2 | medium-sized | TRDD3 | TGTGCCTGTGAAGGGCTGGGGGATACGCTTCCCGATAAACTCATCTTT | CACEGLGDTLPDKLIF
TRDJ1 | TRDV2 | few | TRDD3 | TGTGCCTGTGACCCCGTGGGGCTCCTACAACTTGGTGGGGGATACGCTAACGATAAACTCATCTTT | CACDPVGLLQLGGGYANDKLIF
TRDJ1 | TRDV1 | few | - | TGTGCTCTTGGGGAACGGCCCCCCCGAGGGATAAGAATTGGTGGCACGGATAAACTCATCTTT | CALGERPPRGIRIGGTDKLIF
TRDJ3 | TRDV2 | - | - | TGTGCCTGTGACATCCTACTGGGGACTAGCTCCTGGGACACCCGACAGATGTTTTTC | CACDILLGTSSWDTRQMFF
TRDJ1 | TRDV2 | medium-sized | TRDD3 | TGTGCCTGTGACTCTCTACTGGGGGATACCCCGTACACCGATAAACTCATCTTT | CACDSLLGDTPYTDKLIF
TRDJ1 | TRDV2 | large | TRDD3 | TGTGCCTGTGACAAAGTTGGGATACTGGGATACACCGATAAACTCATCTTT | CACDKVGILGYTDKLIF
TRDJ1 | TRDV2 | medium-sized | - | TGTGCCTGTGACCGCGAGCTGGAGGGTGACACCGATAAACTCATCTTT | CACDRELEGDTDKLIF
TRDJ1 | TRDV2 | large | TRDD3 | TGTGCCTGTTTACCTCTGGGGGATTCTAAAAACACCGATAAACTCATCTTT | CACLPLGDSKNTDKLIF
TRDJ1 | TRDV1 | few | TRDD3 | TGTGCTCTTGGGGATGGGGCACAAGGCCACTGGGGAGGCGATAAACTCATCTTT | CALGDGAQGHWGGDKLIF
TRDJ1 | TRAV38-2/DV8 | - | TRDD3 | TGTGCTTATTGCCTTCCTACTGGGGGATACCCCGATAAACTCATCTTT | CAYCLPTGGYPDKLIF
TRDJ1 | TRDV3 | - | - | TGTGCCTTTCACTCGTCCACCGATAAACTCATCTTT | CAFHSSTDKLIF
TRDJ1 | TRDV2 | medium-sized | TRDD3 | TGTGCCTGTGACAAGTTGGGGGATACGCGGACCGATAAACTCATCTTT | CACDKLGDTRTDKLIF
TRDJ1 | TRDV2 | medium-sized | TRDD3 | TGTGCCTGTGACTCAATTCTGGGGGATACCTACAAAAATAAACTCATCTTT | CACDSILGDTYKNKLIF